One sample yielded the 20 T cell receptor beta chains listed below, sequenced in a study of shared clonotypes between healthy human individuals. Sequencing used immunoSEQ multiplex PCR; TCRdb keeps in-frame clones, though not all of them. The table includes roughly 2 million clones, approximately 94% detected once. Sequencing input: naive CD4+ T cells sorted from blood. Subset indicated: CD45RA+ positively selected. The receptor set was obtained from a man younger than 35 in good health.

This chain links TRBV28 with TRBJ2-3; the D gene is possibly TRBD1 (6 bases). Trimming left V 6 bases short and J 1 base short, with 23 bases between. CDR1 and CDR2 (germline): MDHEN, SYDVKM. This CDR3 has 18 residues. The CDR3 here is CASSLPGHGGGGTDTQYF. DNA for the CDR3: TGTGCCAGCAGCCTTCCGGGACACGGTGGGGGTGGCACAGATACGCAGTATTTT.

The chain links TRBV6-5 to TRBJ1-1; unclear D gene. V lost 7 bases and J 1 base, leaving 4 bases between the germline ends. The CDR3 runs 11 residues. Germline V gene data show CDR1 as MNHEY and CDR2 as SVGAGI. For the CDR3, the DNA is TGTGCCAGCATTACGAACACTGAAGCTTTCTTT. Encoded protein: CASITNTEAFF.

The chain uses TRBV7-2 and TRBJ1-6, with D maybe TRBD1 (5 bases). Trimming removed 1 base from V and 10 bases from J, with 14 bases in between. This CDR3 is built from 15 residues. Germline V gene data show CDR1 as SGHTA and CDR2 as FQGNSA. The chain's CDR3 is CASSLVWQGRSPLHF. DNA of the CDR3: TGTGCCAGCAGCTTAGTTTGGCAGGGACGCTCACCCCTCCACTTT.

The V and J genes are TRBV5-1 and TRBJ2-5, with a possible D match to TRBD2 (6 bases). CDR3 length equals 18 residues. Per the germline V gene, CDR1 is SGHRS and CDR2 is YFSETQ. The germline V and J ends were trimmed by 0 bases and 2 bases, with 20 bases remaining between them. DNA of the CDR3: TGCGCCAGCAGCTTGGTGTCTAGCTACGGTGGGACTCAAGAGACCCAGTACTTC. It yields the protein CASSLVSSYGGTQETQYF.

The V call is TRBV5-5, the J call TRBJ2-7, with unresolved D. V was clipped by 0 bases and J by 6 bases, with 10 bases between them. This CDR3 is built from 13 residues. Germline CDR1 SGHKS, CDR2 YYEKEE (reference sequence). The chain's CDR3 is CASSLAISREQYF. CDR3 bases: TGTGCCAGCAGCTTGGCCATATCCCGCGAGCAGTACTTC. The full variable domain, with the rest looked up from reference TRBV5-5 and TRBJ2-7, is DAGVTQSPTHLIKTRGQQVTLRCSPISGHKSVSWYQQVLGQGPQFIFQYYEKEERGRGNFPDRFSARQFPNYSSELNVNALLLGDSALYLCASSLAISREQYFGPGTRLTVT.

Comment on this clone: Other DNA sequences in the same sample also yield this CDR3. The rearrangement links TRBV10-3 to TRBJ1-4; unclear D gene. Germline V gives CDR1 ENHRY, CDR2 SYGVKD. V shed 0 bases and J shed 8 bases, with 7 bases lying between them. This CDR3 spans 13 amino acids. The CDR3 here is CAISESSSEKLFF. Here the CDR3 DNA reads TGTGCCATCAGTGAGTCTTCTTCGGAAAAACTGTTTTTT.

The chain recombines TRBV28 with TRBJ1-2; TRBD1 matches at 8 bases. The CDR3 extends over 14 amino acids. Germline assignment: CDR1 MDHEN and CDR2 SYDVKM. The V gene end was trimmed by 5 bases and the J gene end by 1 base; junction bases not matched to a gene: 3. This chain's CDR3 is CASSTGGLNYGYTF. The CDR3, as DNA: TGTGCCAGCAGTACAGGGGGACTTAACTATGGCTACACCTTC.

The gene calls are TRBV19 and TRBJ1-1, with 7 bases that match TRBD1. The CDR3 sequence is 15 residues long. Germline values: CDR1 LNHDA, CDR2 SQIVND (reference sequence). V trimming: 2 bases; J trimming: 0 bases; junction bases outside the gene matches: 3. In DNA, the CDR3 is TGTGCCAGTAGTATAAGACAGGGTGTGAACACTGAAGCTTTCTTT. It encodes CASSIRQGVNTEAFF.

The gene calls are TRBV5-1 and TRBJ1-6; no clear D gene. With 5 bases removed from V and 3 bases from J, the gap between germline ends came to 9 bases. The CDR3 is 14 residues long. The germline V gene encodes CDR1 SGHRS and CDR2 YFSETQ. The CDR3, as DNA: TGCGCCAGCAGGTTTGGACTCTATAATTCACCCCTCCACTTT. Its protein product is CASRFGLYNSPLHF.

CDR3 sequence (DNA): TGTGCCAGCAGTCTCGGACGCAACACTGAAGCTTTCTTT. The encoded protein is CASSLGRNTEAFF. This sequence joins TRBV2 and TRBJ1-1; no firm D call. The CDR3 spans 13 residues. The V and J ends lost 5 bases and 2 bases respectively, with 9 bases between them. The germline gives CDR1 SNHLY, CDR2 FYNNEI.

The chain carries TRBV29-1 and TRBJ2-7; D possibly matches TRBD1 or TRBD2 (5 bases each). V dropped 5 bases and J dropped 0 bases, with 11 bases sitting between them. Germline CDR1 is SQVTM and CDR2 is ANQGSEA. The CDR3 runs 13 residues. The CDR3: CSVKGTISYEQYF. The CDR3, as DNA: TGCAGCGTTAAGGGGACCATCTCCTACGAGCAGTACTTC.

V is TRBV25-1 and J is TRBJ2-2; possible D gene TRBD1, 5 bases. Germline assignment: CDR1 MGHDK and CDR2 SYGVNS. The CDR3 runs 17 residues. V lost 1 base, J lost 2 bases, and 14 bases lay in between. This CDR3 is CASSESGRLLNTGELFF. Written as DNA, the CDR3 is TGTGCCAGCAGTGAATCAGGGCGTCTACTCAACACCGGGGAGCTGTTTTTT.

The chain uses TRBV4-1 and TRBJ1-5, with D hard to call. CDR1 MGHRA and CDR2 YSYEKL come from the germline V gene. CDR3 size: 15 residues. Trimming removed 2 bases at V and 0 bases at J, with 8 bases between. CDR3 protein: CASSQLGISNQPQHF. The CDR3 DNA reads TGCGCCAGCAGCCAACTAGGGATTAGCAATCAGCCCCAGCATTTT.

The chain couples TRBV7-2 to TRBJ2-1, with 7 bases matching TRBD2. The germline V gene has CDR1 SGHTA and CDR2 FQGNSA. The V segment lost 1 base and the J segment 5 bases; nucleotides outside the gene matches: 5. CDR3 length: 15 residues. The CDR3 loop is CASSLGSGGDNEQFF. CDR3 DNA sequence: TGTGCCAGCAGCTTAGGCTCGGGGGGAGACAATGAGCAGTTCTTC.

V gene TRBV6-5 combines with J gene TRBJ1-3; D call uncertain. Trimming shortened V by 4 bases and J by 0 bases, and 10 bases separated the two germline ends. CDR3 length equals 15 residues. Germline-derived CDR1 and CDR2 are MNHEY and SVGAGI. The CDR3 nucleotides read TGTGCCAGCAGTTCCGCGTTTTTCTCTGGAAACACCATATATTTT. Its translation: CASSSAFFSGNTIYF.

The chain combines TRBV5-1 with TRBJ2-5; the D gene is possibly TRBD2 (5 bases). Germline loops: CDR1 SGHRS, CDR2 YFSETQ. This CDR3 has 15 residues. With 4 bases removed from V and 4 bases from J, the gap between germline ends came to 17 bases. DNA of the CDR3: TGCGCCAGCAGCCCGGAACGGGGTACGATAGAGACCCAGTACTTC. Its translation: CASSPERGTIETQYF.

J is TRBJ1-1 and V is TRBV6-6; the D is unclear. Germline CDR1 MNHNY, CDR2 SVGAGI (reference sequence). There are 12 residues in the CDR3. V lost 4 bases and J lost 5, with 8 bases in between. The CDR3 is CASSFDRTEAFF. The CDR3, as DNA: TGTGCCAGCAGTTTTGATAGAACTGAAGCTTTCTTT.

V usage is TRBV5-4 and J usage is TRBJ1-2; D might be TRBD1 (5 bases). Per germline, CDR1 SGHNT and CDR2 YYREEE (reference sequence). The CDR3 loop spans 14 amino acids. Trimming removed 0 bases from V and 4 bases from J, with 10 bases in between. CDR3 protein: CASSLVRGLYGYTF. CDR3 coding DNA: TGTGCCAGCAGCTTGGTAAGGGGTCTCTATGGCTACACCTTC.

V gene TRBV10-1 combines with J gene TRBJ1-5; D remains ambiguous. Per germline, CDR1 WNHNN and CDR2 SYGVQD (reference sequence). Trimming took off 3 bases at V and 6 bases at J, with 9 bases between the two ends. This CDR3 spans 13 amino acids. CDR3 sequence reads: CASSEGVFQPQHF. The DNA for the CDR3 is TGCGCCAGCAGTGAAGGAGTATTTCAGCCCCAGCATTTT.

The V gene is TRBV19, the J gene TRBJ1-5, with TRBD1 as a possible D gene (6 bases). The germline V gene has CDR1 LNHDA and CDR2 SQIVND (reference sequence). The ends were cut back, 5 bases at V and 3 bases at J, with 8 bases in the middle. The CDR3 contains 13 residues. The CDR3: CASSGQTNQPQHF. The CDR3 nucleotides are TGTGCCAGTAGTGGACAGACCAATCAGCCCCAGCATTTT.